Listed here are 2 T cell receptor beta chains from one sample, sequenced in a study of OX40 agonist ivuxolimab in advanced cancers. The data were produced by immunoSEQ multiplex PCR, yet TCRdb's version contains in-frame clones alone and is incomplete. The profile shows 55,000 to 75,000 clones, 75% to 90% of them singletons. The specimen was CD4+ or CD8+ T cells sorted from blood, collected in a trial of the OX40 agonist ivuxolimab. The receptors here all came from an adult with an advanced solid tumor such as melanoma, head and neck, liver or kidney cancer.

V gene TRBV7-9 combines with J gene TRBJ2-7; possibly TRBD1 for D (5 bases). Germline V CDR1 and CDR2: SEHNR, FQNEAQ (reference sequence). Trimming stripped 0 bases from V and 8 bases from J, with 11 bases between. The CDR3 spans 13 residues. CDR3 loop: CASSLASQGKQYF. DNA of the CDR3: TGTGCCAGCAGCTTAGCAAGCCAGGGCAAGCAGTACTTC.

This chain connects TRBV9 to TRBJ1-1; D gene unclear. This CDR3 is 14 amino acids long. CDR1 is SGDLS, CDR2 YYNGEE, per germline. Trimming pared 0 bases from V and 10 bases from J, leaving 16 bases between. For the CDR3, the DNA is TGTGCCAGCAGCGTAGAGGTTAAAGGGTCGGTAGCTTTCTTT. This codes for CASSVEVKGSVAFF.